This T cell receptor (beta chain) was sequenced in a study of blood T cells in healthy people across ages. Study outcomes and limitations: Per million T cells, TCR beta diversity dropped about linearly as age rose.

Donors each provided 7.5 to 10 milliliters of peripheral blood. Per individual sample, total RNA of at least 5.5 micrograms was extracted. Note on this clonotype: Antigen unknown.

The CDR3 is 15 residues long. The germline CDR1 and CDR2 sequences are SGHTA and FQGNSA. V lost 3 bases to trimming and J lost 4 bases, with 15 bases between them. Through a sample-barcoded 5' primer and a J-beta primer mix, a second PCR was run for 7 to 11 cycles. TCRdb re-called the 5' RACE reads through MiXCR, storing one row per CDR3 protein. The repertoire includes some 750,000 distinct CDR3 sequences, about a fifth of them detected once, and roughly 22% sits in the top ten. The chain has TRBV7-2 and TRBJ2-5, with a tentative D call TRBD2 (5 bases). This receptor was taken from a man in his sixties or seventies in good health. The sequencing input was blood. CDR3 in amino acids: CASSFQLGLRETQYF. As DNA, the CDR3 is TGTGCCAGCAGCTTTCAACTAGGTTTGCGAGAGACCCAGTACTTC.